Listed below are T cell receptor beta chains from one sample, sequenced in a study of neurological immune-mediated disorders. In TCRdb, the 5' RACE reads were re-called with MiXCR into one record per CDR3 protein. The sample lists fewer than 20,000 distinct CDR3 sequences, under 35% occurring once. Sequencing input: PBMCs. Receptors originate from a man in his fifties with HTLV-1-associated myelopathy (HAM/TSP). The CDR3 runs from the conserved cysteine through the conserved F or W. Fields, in order: J gene, V gene, clone size, CDR3 length, D gene, CDR3 protein, CDR3 DNA. D genes are given only for firm matches. Clone sizes are given selectively: once, few, many, or a class where the clone is expanded.

j_call: TRBJ1-1; v_call: TRBV5-1; clone_size: few; cdr3_length: 12; d_call: TRBD1; cdr3_aa: CASSSRGLEAFF; cdr3_nt: TGCGCCAGCAGCTCCAGGGGGCTTGAAGCTTTCTTT
j_call: TRBJ2-7; v_call: TRBV5-1; clone_size: many; cdr3_length: 13; d_call: -; cdr3_aa: CASSFGQTYEQYF; cdr3_nt: TGCGCCAGCAGCTTTGGACAGACCTACGAGCAGTACTTC
j_call: TRBJ2-1; v_call: TRBV20-1; clone_size: few; cdr3_length: 12; d_call: -; cdr3_aa: CSANPEYNEQFF; cdr3_nt: TGCAGTGCTAACCCGGAATACAATGAGCAGTTCTTC
j_call: TRBJ2-7; v_call: TRBV12-3/TRBV12-4; clone_size: -; cdr3_length: 12; d_call: TRBD2; cdr3_aa: CASSLGGNEQYF; cdr3_nt: TGTGCCAGCAGTTTGGGGGGGAACGAGCAGTACTTC
j_call: TRBJ2-2; v_call: TRBV9; clone_size: -; cdr3_length: 13; d_call: -; cdr3_aa: CASSVEWSGELFF; cdr3_nt: TGTGCCAGCAGCGTAGAGTGGTCCGGGGAGCTGTTTTTT
j_call: TRBJ2-7; v_call: TRBV7-2; clone_size: -; cdr3_length: 13; d_call: TRBD1; cdr3_aa: CASSFGQGGEQYF; cdr3_nt: TGTGCCAGCAGCTTCGGACAGGGCGGCGAGCAGTACTTC
j_call: TRBJ1-2; v_call: TRBV7-2; clone_size: few; cdr3_length: 12; d_call: -; cdr3_aa: CTSSLHRHGYTF; cdr3_nt: TGTACCAGCAGCTTACACCGACATGGCTACACCTTC
j_call: TRBJ1-1; v_call: TRBV12-3/TRBV12-4; clone_size: -; cdr3_length: 15; d_call: -; cdr3_aa: CASSLRTPGATEAFF; cdr3_nt: TGTGCCAGCAGTTTGCGGACCCCGGGGGCCACTGAAGCTTTCTTT
j_call: TRBJ2-3; v_call: TRBV5-1; clone_size: -; cdr3_length: 17; d_call: TRBD1; cdr3_aa: CASSLANGTGSTDTQYF; cdr3_nt: TGCGCCAGCAGCTTGGCCAACGGGACAGGGAGCACAGATACGCAGTATTTT
j_call: TRBJ2-3; v_call: TRBV20-1; clone_size: few; cdr3_length: 15; d_call: -; cdr3_aa: CSLPGVTAGPDTQYF; cdr3_nt: TGCAGCCTACCCGGGGTGACGGCGGGCCCAGATACGCAGTATTTT
j_call: TRBJ2-7; v_call: TRBV5-6; clone_size: once; cdr3_length: 15; d_call: -; cdr3_aa: CASSLVTGPVYEQYF; cdr3_nt: TGTGCCAGCAGCTTGGTTACAGGGCCTGTCTACGAGCAGTACTTC
j_call: TRBJ2-1; v_call: TRBV5-1; clone_size: -; cdr3_length: 17; d_call: -; cdr3_aa: CASSLAPGESSYNEQFF; cdr3_nt: TGCGCCAGCAGCTTGGCCCCGGGGGAGAGCTCCTACAATGAGCAGTTCTTC
j_call: TRBJ1-1; v_call: TRBV7-2; clone_size: few; cdr3_length: 12; d_call: -; cdr3_aa: CASSFPTGEAFF; cdr3_nt: TGTGCCAGCAGCTTTCCGACAGGTGAAGCTTTCTTT
j_call: TRBJ2-3; v_call: TRBV7-2; clone_size: few; cdr3_length: 13; d_call: -; cdr3_aa: CASSFSLTDTQYF; cdr3_nt: TGTGCCAGCAGCTTCTCTCTCACAGATACGCAGTATTTT
j_call: TRBJ2-5; v_call: TRBV10-1; clone_size: -; cdr3_length: 13; d_call: -; cdr3_aa: CASSDPGWETQYF; cdr3_nt: TGCGCCAGCAGTGATCCGGGCTGGGAGACCCAGTACTTC
j_call: TRBJ2-5; v_call: TRBV5-6; clone_size: -; cdr3_length: 15; d_call: -; cdr3_aa: CASSLGHLMTETQYF; cdr3_nt: TGTGCCAGCAGCTTAGGACACCTCATGACGGAGACCCAGTACTTC
j_call: TRBJ2-3; v_call: TRBV18; clone_size: medium-sized; cdr3_length: 15; d_call: -; cdr3_aa: CASSPDRTSGDTQYF; cdr3_nt: TGTGCCAGCTCACCGGACCGGACCTCGGGGGATACGCAGTATTTT
j_call: TRBJ2-2; v_call: TRBV7-7; clone_size: -; cdr3_length: 15; d_call: TRBD2; cdr3_aa: CASSPSAGSTGELFF; cdr3_nt: TGTGCCAGCAGCCCGTCAGCGGGGTCGACCGGGGAGCTGTTTTTT
j_call: TRBJ2-1; v_call: TRBV28; clone_size: -; cdr3_length: 13; d_call: -; cdr3_aa: CAIRGSAYNEQFF; cdr3_nt: TGTGCCATTAGGGGGTCCGCCTACAATGAGCAGTTCTTC
j_call: TRBJ2-4; v_call: TRBV20-1; clone_size: -; cdr3_length: 14; d_call: -; cdr3_aa: CSARQSLSKNIQYF; cdr3_nt: TGCAGTGCTCGACAGTCCCTGTCCAAAAACATTCAGTACTTC
j_call: TRBJ2-7; v_call: TRBV7-2; clone_size: -; cdr3_length: 12; d_call: -; cdr3_aa: CASSPQIYEQYF; cdr3_nt: TGTGCCAGCAGCCCGCAGATTTACGAGCAGTACTTC
j_call: TRBJ2-2; v_call: TRBV10-3; clone_size: few; cdr3_length: 15; d_call: -; cdr3_aa: CAISDSRANTGELFF; cdr3_nt: TGTGCCATCAGTGATAGTAGGGCAAACACCGGGGAGCTGTTTTTT
j_call: TRBJ2-5; v_call: TRBV5-1; clone_size: many; cdr3_length: 16; d_call: TRBD2; cdr3_aa: CASSLDPGRVEETQYF; cdr3_nt: TGCGCCAGCAGCTTGGACCCAGGGAGGGTCGAAGAGACCCAGTACTTC
j_call: TRBJ1-5; v_call: TRBV20-1; clone_size: few; cdr3_length: 15; d_call: -; cdr3_aa: CSALKAGQNNQPQHF; cdr3_nt: TGCAGTGCTCTTAAAGCAGGACAGAACAATCAGCCCCAGCATTTT
j_call: TRBJ2-1; v_call: TRBV20-1; clone_size: -; cdr3_length: 15; d_call: TRBD2; cdr3_aa: CSARYGTSGSNEQFF; cdr3_nt: TGCAGTGCTAGATACGGGACTAGCGGGAGCAATGAGCAGTTCTTC
j_call: TRBJ2-7; v_call: TRBV30; clone_size: few; cdr3_length: 13; d_call: -; cdr3_aa: CAWRSGSANEQYF; cdr3_nt: TGTGCCTGGAGAAGCGGGTCGGCCAACGAGCAGTACTTC
j_call: TRBJ2-3; v_call: TRBV4-3; clone_size: few; cdr3_length: 13; d_call: -; cdr3_aa: CASSQDRGDTQYF; cdr3_nt: TGCGCCAGCAGCCAAGATAGAGGGGATACGCAGTATTTT
j_call: TRBJ1-2; v_call: TRBV7-9; clone_size: many; cdr3_length: 13; d_call: -; cdr3_aa: CASSLGTFGGYTF; cdr3_nt: TGTGCCAGCAGCTTGGGGACCTTCGGCGGCTACACCTTC
j_call: TRBJ1-5; v_call: TRBV15; clone_size: medium-sized; cdr3_length: 13; d_call: -; cdr3_aa: CATSGERGQPQHF; cdr3_nt: TGTGCCACCAGCGGAGAGCGGGGTCAGCCCCAGCATTTT
j_call: TRBJ1-5; v_call: TRBV20-1; clone_size: once; cdr3_length: 13; d_call: TRBD1; cdr3_aa: CSARGTGDQPQHF; cdr3_nt: TGCAGTGCTAGAGGGACAGGGGATCAGCCCCAGCATTTT
j_call: TRBJ2-2; v_call: TRBV12-3/TRBV12-4; clone_size: few; cdr3_length: 13; d_call: -; cdr3_aa: CASNLRSTGELFF; cdr3_nt: TGTGCCAGCAACCTCAGGAGCACCGGGGAGCTGTTTTTT
j_call: TRBJ2-1; v_call: TRBV13; clone_size: -; cdr3_length: 18; d_call: TRBD2; cdr3_aa: CASSLASLRLARNNEQFF; cdr3_nt: TGTGCCAGCAGCTTAGCCTCCCTTAGACTAGCGAGAAACAATGAGCAGTTCTTC
j_call: TRBJ1-5; v_call: TRBV4-1; clone_size: many; cdr3_length: 14; d_call: -; cdr3_aa: CASSQEPGVGPQHF; cdr3_nt: TGCGCCAGCAGCCAAGAACCAGGGGTGGGGCCCCAGCATTTT
j_call: TRBJ2-3; v_call: TRBV24-1; clone_size: few; cdr3_length: 16; d_call: -; cdr3_aa: CATSDFSGVSTDTQYF; cdr3_nt: TGTGCCACCAGTGATTTTTCCGGGGTCAGCACAGATACGCAGTATTTT
j_call: TRBJ2-1; v_call: TRBV5-1; clone_size: -; cdr3_length: 14; d_call: TRBD1; cdr3_aa: CASSLGQGANEQFF; cdr3_nt: TGCGCCAGCAGCTTGGGACAGGGGGCCAATGAGCAGTTCTTC
j_call: TRBJ1-1; v_call: TRBV28; clone_size: few; cdr3_length: 14; d_call: TRBD1; cdr3_aa: CASSWTGLNTEAFF; cdr3_nt: TGTGCCAGCAGTTGGACAGGGTTAAACACTGAAGCTTTCTTT
j_call: TRBJ2-1; v_call: TRBV6-1; clone_size: many; cdr3_length: 15; d_call: TRBD2; cdr3_aa: CASSDPAGGYNEQFF; cdr3_nt: TGTGCCAGCAGTGACCCAGCGGGGGGCTACAATGAGCAGTTCTTC
j_call: TRBJ1-1; v_call: TRBV5-1; clone_size: -; cdr3_length: 17; d_call: TRBD1; cdr3_aa: CASSLTQGAFYDTEAFF; cdr3_nt: TGCGCCAGCAGCTTAACGCAGGGGGCCTTCTACGACACTGAAGCTTTCTTT
j_call: TRBJ1-5; v_call: TRBV4-2; clone_size: few; cdr3_length: 14; d_call: -; cdr3_aa: CASSQMGGNQPQHF; cdr3_nt: TGTGCCAGCAGCCAAATGGGAGGAAATCAGCCCCAGCATTTT
j_call: TRBJ2-2; v_call: TRBV20-1; clone_size: few; cdr3_length: 16; d_call: -; cdr3_aa: CSARAWAGMGAGELFF; cdr3_nt: TGCAGTGCTAGAGCCTGGGCTGGGATGGGGGCCGGGGAGCTGTTTTTT
j_call: TRBJ2-1; v_call: TRBV20-1; clone_size: few; cdr3_length: 15; d_call: TRBD1; cdr3_aa: CSARDRQGAYNEQFF; cdr3_nt: TGCAGTGCTAGAGATAGGCAGGGGGCATACAATGAGCAGTTCTTC
j_call: TRBJ2-7; v_call: TRBV9; clone_size: few; cdr3_length: 18; d_call: TRBD1; cdr3_aa: CASSAAPPGQGYSYEQYF; cdr3_nt: TGTGCCAGCAGCGCAGCTCCGCCCGGACAGGGTTATTCCTACGAGCAGTACTTC
j_call: TRBJ2-2; v_call: TRBV20-1; clone_size: -; cdr3_length: 12; d_call: -; cdr3_aa: CSARRETGELFF; cdr3_nt: TGCAGTGCTAGAAGAGAAACCGGGGAGCTGTTTTTT
j_call: TRBJ1-2; v_call: TRBV7-2; clone_size: few; cdr3_length: 13; d_call: TRBD1; cdr3_aa: CASSRDRADGYTF; cdr3_nt: TGTGCCAGCAGCCGAGACAGGGCTGATGGCTACACCTTC
j_call: TRBJ1-6; v_call: TRBV10-3; clone_size: -; cdr3_length: 16; d_call: TRBD1; cdr3_aa: CAIISTGQGAGSPLHF; cdr3_nt: TGTGCCATCATCTCGACCGGACAGGGGGCTGGGTCACCCCTCCACTTT
j_call: TRBJ1-1; v_call: TRBV12-5; clone_size: once; cdr3_length: 11; d_call: -; cdr3_aa: CASDVNTEAFF; cdr3_nt: TGTGCTAGTGATGTGAACACTGAAGCTTTCTTT